The 7 T cell receptor beta chains listed next were all sequenced from one sample in a study of Ad26.COV2.S vaccination and SARS-CoV-2 variants. Treatment described: around 19 received Ad26.COV2.S at low or high dose, single or two shots; roughly 5 received placebo; per-sample allocation not given. Repertoires come from day 63 after the first vaccine or placebo injection. Repertoires were generated with immunoSEQ multiplex PCR, while TCRdb's copy carries only in-frame clones and drops some. The top ten hold 1.9% of the sample, which has around 400,000 clones, approximately 89% seen once. Sequences were derived from peripheral blood, sampled in a trial of Ad26.COV2.S vaccine versus placebo. The receptors derive from a person between 18 and 59 years old who received the Ad26.COV2.S COVID-19 vaccine or a placebo.

CDR3 protein: CASSLQGRAYYEQYF. In DNA form, the CDR3 reads TGTGCCAGCAGCTTACAGGGGAGAGCATATTACGAGCAGTACTTC. The chain combines TRBV7-2 with TRBJ2-7; TRBD1 is a possible D gene (6 bases). CDR1 is SGHTA and CDR2 is FQGNSA in the germline V gene. V was clipped by 2 bases and J by 4 bases, with 15 bases between them. This CDR3 comprises 15 residues.

The chain carries TRBV6-2 or TRBV6-3 and TRBJ2-1, with D hard to call. Trimming removed 2 bases at V and 14 bases at J, with 19 bases between. Germline V gene sequence: CDR1 MNHEY, CDR2 SVGEGT. This CDR3 has 14 residues. Here the CDR3 DNA reads TGTGCCAGCAGTTACCGAGAACTCGGACCCGAGGAGTTCTTC. Translated: CASSYRELGPEEFF.

A single count supports this clone. The gene calls are TRBV11-3 and TRBJ2-1; a weak D match, TRBD1 (5 bases). Germline V gives CDR1 SGHNT, CDR2 YENEEA. Trimming left V 6 bases short and J 2 bases short, with 14 bases between. The CDR3 has 15 residues. The CDR3 coding sequence is TGTGCCAGCAGGATGGGGCGAGCTGCCTACAATGAGCAGTTCTTC. Encoded protein: CASRMGRAAYNEQFF.

The chain links TRBV24-1 to TRBJ2-7; 8 nucleotides agree with TRBD1. Germline CDR1 is KGHDR and CDR2 is SFDVKD. The CDR3 contains 13 residues. Trimming took 4 bases from V and 6 from J; bases not matched to a gene: 4. The CDR3 spells CATSDLDRGEQYF. The CDR3 DNA follows: TGTGCCACCAGTGACTTAGACAGGGGCGAGCAGTACTTC.

The chain carries TRBV28 and TRBJ2-2, with 9 nucleotides matching TRBD2. CDR3 length: 18 residues. The junction had 12 bases not matched to a gene; V was cut back by 4 bases and J by 3 bases. The V gene's germline CDR1 is MDHEN and CDR2 SYDVKM. CDR3 sequence: CASSSLSGRLLYTGELFF. The CDR3 bases are TGTGCCAGCAGTTCACTGAGCGGGAGGCTCCTTTACACCGGGGAGCTGTTTTTT.

V and J are TRBV7-8 and TRBJ2-5; 8 bases are shared with TRBD2. There are 14 residues in the CDR3. V trimming: 8 bases; J trimming: 7 bases; junction bases outside the gene matches: 12. CDR1 and CDR2 from the germline V gene are SGHVS and FQNEAQ. CDR3 protein: CASSLGSGAGTQYF. The CDR3, as DNA: TGTGCCAGCTCCCTCGGTAGCGGGGCGGGGACCCAGTACTTC.

The chain recombines TRBV30 with TRBJ1-1, with a possible D match to TRBD1 (6 bases). CDR1 is GTSNPN, CDR2 SVGIG, per germline (reference sequence). Trimming removed 5 bases from V and 0 bases from J, with 13 bases in between. CDR3 length: 14 amino acids. The CDR3, as DNA: TGTGCCTGGGGACAGCCAAGGATGAACACTGAAGCTTTCTTT. This gives the protein CAWGQPRMNTEAFF.